A single sample is the source of the 32 T cell receptor beta chains below, sequenced in a study of tumor and adjacent non-tumor tissue in lung cancer (dated by TCRdb to the late 2010s). Libraries were made using multiplex PCR. Sequencer: Illumina HiSeq 2500. TCRbeta libraries were built by three rounds of nested PCR using primers (Table S4), following protocols modified from ARM-PCR. TCRdb took the public reads, trimmed them with fastp at Q25, ran MiXCR for clone calling and kept in-frame beta chains. Each entry merges the rows of one CDR3 protein and shows their most common DNA and genes. The sample table records about 48,000 distinct CDR3 sequences; roughly 60% of these occur just once. Of the sample, 30% falls within the top ten clones. Bulk unsorted tissue served as the source for RNA extraction, and RNA quality was assessed using a NanoDrop ND-1000 and an Agilent 2100. Distant non-tumor tissue taken more than 3 cm from the tumor edge was used as the normal lung sample.

Sequencing was carried out using distant non-tumor lung tissue. The receptor source for this set is a woman in her seventies with non-small cell lung cancer.

Of note for this clonotype: A much larger clone differs by one base, so this may be a read error. The V call is TRBV10-2, the J call TRBJ2-3; a possible D gene is TRBD1 (5 bases). From germline, CDR1 is WSHSY and CDR2 SAAADI. This CDR3 has 14 amino acids. The CDR3 sequence is CACSESRGTDTQYF. CDR3 nucleotides: TGCGCCTGCAGTGAGTCCAGGGGCACAGATACGCAGTATTTT.

This clonotype was seen only a few times. The chain carries TRBV5-1 and TRBJ1-2; D unclear. The CDR3 consists of 12 residues. Germline loops: CDR1 SGHRS, CDR2 YFSETQ. The ends were cut back, 0 bases at V and 6 bases at J, with 6 bases in the middle. CDR3 bases: TGCGCCAGCAGCTTGGATCAGCATGGCTACACCTTC. Translating it yields CASSLDQHGYTF.

This clonotype is medium-sized. The genes are TRBV6-5 and TRBJ1-2, with 8 nucleotides matching TRBD1. Losses at the gene ends were 6 bases for V and 4 bases for J; bases not matched to a gene: 7. The CDR3 spans 14 residues. CDR1 is MNHEY, CDR2 SVGAGI, per germline. CDR3 region: CASSGGGQVYGYTF. CDR3 coding DNA: TGTGCCAGCAGCGGGGGGGGACAGGTCTATGGCTACACCTTC.

V gene TRBV21-1 combines with J gene TRBJ2-6; the table's D call, TRBD1, was not checked against the DNA. TRBV21-1 is a pseudogene segment. The CDR3 consists of 21 residues. The CDR3 region has the DNA TGTGCCAGCAGCAAAAACCGGGACAGGGGCTACCCGGAGGCTGGGGCCAACGTCCTGACTTTC. It specifies CASSKNRDRGYPEAGANVLTF.

This clonotype was found a few times. In this CDR3 the conserved last residue, phenylalanine or tryptophan, is missing, so a read error is likely. V gene TRBV11-1 combines with J gene TRBJ2-1; the D gene is possibly TRBD1 (5 bases). The V end lost 0 bases, the J end lost 7 bases, and 22 bases lay between the germline ends. CDR3 length equals 18 residues. Germline V lookup: CDR1 SGHAT, CDR2 FQDESV (reference sequence). The CDR3 loop reads CASSLAGLRQGASNEQFL. The DNA for the CDR3 is TGTGCCAGCAGCTTAGCGGGGTTACGACAAGGGGCGTCGAATGAGCAGTTCCTC.

Concerning this clonotype: At one of its ends the junction is not consistent with the germline gene, which may arise from a read error. The rearrangement links TRBV6-5 to TRBJ2-1; 9 bases fit TRBD2. From germline, CDR1 is MNHEY and CDR2 SVGAGI. The CDR3 covers 17 residues. The CDR3 loop reads CASSYSMSLAGRNEQFF. The CDR3 nucleotides read TGTGCCAGCAGTTACTCGATGAGCCTAGCGGGAAGGAATGAGCAGTTTTTT.

As to this clonotype: The junction differs from germline at one of its ends, possibly a read error. The rearrangement links TRBV5-4 to TRBJ1-2, with a tentative D call TRBD1 (6 bases). CDR3 length: 15 amino acids. Germline CDR1 and CDR2: SGHNT and YYREEE (reference sequence). The CDR3, as DNA: TGTGCGAGCAGCTCGGGGGGGCCAGTGGTGGCTGGCTACACCTTC. This encodes CASSSGGPVVAGYTF.

With respect to this clonotype: The conserved phenylalanine or tryptophan normally closing the CDR3 is absent here, so this likely arose from a read error. The rearrangement uses TRBV6-5 and TRBJ2-5, with a weak D call TRBD2 (6 bases). There are 16 residues in the CDR3. In germline, CDR1 is MNHEY, CDR2 SVGAGI. CDR3 sequence reads: CASSHSLEEGKETQYL. DNA for the CDR3: TGTGCCAGCAGTCACTCACTTGAGGAGGGGAAAGAGACCCAGTACTTA.

As regards this clonotype: Germline and junction disagree at one end, which may indicate a read error. This chain uses TRBV14 with TRBJ2-2; perhaps TRBD2 as D (5 bases). The length of the CDR3 is 16 residues. The germline gives CDR1 SGHDN, CDR2 FVKESK. The DNA of the CDR3 is TGTGCCAGCAACCAAGATCGGCTAGCTCCCACCGGGGAGCTGTTTTTT. Residues: CASNQDRLAPTGELFF.

This clonotype has a count of ten or more. This chain links TRBV6-1 with TRBJ2-1; 8 nucleotides match TRBD2. In germline, CDR1 is MNHNS, CDR2 SASEGT. This CDR3 is 17 amino acids long. With V trimmed by 5 bases and J by 7 bases, 16 bases remained unmatched. CDR3 loop: CASSPNTADSSGNEQFF. The CDR3 DNA sequence: TGTGCCAGCAGTCCCAATACCGCCGACTCTAGCGGGAATGAGCAGTTCTTC.

About this clonotype: A read error may account for a junction end that differs from germline. This chain uses TRBV11-2 with TRBJ2-1; TRBD2 might be the D (5 bases). CDR1 is SGHAT and CDR2 is FQNNGV in the germline V gene. The length of the CDR3 is 12 residues. The CDR3 protein is CAGSIGLNEQFF. The CDR3 DNA follows: TGTGCCGGCAGCATTGGACTCAATGAGCAGTTCTTC.

Worth noting for this clonotype: A read error may explain this, as a much larger clone is one base away. V usage is TRBV10-3 and J usage is TRBJ2-7, with 9 bases that match TRBD1. The CDR3 is 14 residues long. The ends lost 8 bases at V and 2 bases at J; junction bases unmatched: 7. Germline-derived CDR1 and CDR2 are ENHRY and SYGVKD. The CDR3 DNA is TGTGCCATCGCGCCGGGACAGGGCCCCTACGAGCAGTACTTC. It encodes CAIAPGQGPYEQYF.

This clonotype was recorded at least ten times. The V and J genes are TRBV5-4 and TRBJ2-7; D may match TRBD1 or TRBD2 (5 bases each). The CDR3 has 14 residues. Germline V gives CDR1 SGHNT, CDR2 YYREEE (reference sequence). Trimming took 0 bases from V and 7 from J, leaving 14 bases between them. The CDR3 coding sequence is TGTGCCAGCAGCTTGGATGTCGGGGCAGGGGAGCAGTACTTC. This encodes CASSLDVGAGEQYF.

This clonotype came up many times. The gene calls are TRBV25-1 and TRBJ1-2; D possibly corresponds to TRBD1 (6 bases). The ends were cut back, 5 bases at V and 5 bases at J, with 12 bases in the middle. Germline-derived CDR1 and CDR2 are MGHDK and SYGVNS. This CDR3 contains 13 residues. The CDR3 DNA sequence: TGTGCCAGCAGTACCTCGGACAGATATGGCTACACCTTC. This sequence encodes CASSTSDRYGYTF.

With regard to this clonotype: Germline and junction disagree at one end, which may indicate a read error. The chain employs TRBV10-2 and TRBJ2-1; TRBD2 matches 9 bases. The length of the CDR3 is 17 residues. Germline V gene lookup returns CDR1 WSHSY and CDR2 SAAADI. The CDR3 region is CANSETVSGSSYNEQFF. The CDR3 DNA reads as TGCGCCAACAGTGAAACGGTTAGCGGGAGCTCCTACAATGAGCAGTTCTTC.

The chain carries TRBV28 and TRBJ2-6; the D is unclear. CDR1 is MDHEN, CDR2 SYDVKM, per germline. Trimming pared 7 bases from V and 0 bases from J, leaving 16 bases between. CDR3 length equals 17 residues. CDR3 amino acids: CASISIGEHSGANVLTF. The CDR3 bases are TGTGCCAGCATTTCTATTGGAGAGCACTCTGGGGCCAACGTCCTGACTTTC.

Many counts were recorded for this clonotype. A single base separates this from a much larger clone, so it may be a read error. The chain employs TRBV29-1 and TRBJ2-5; maybe TRBD1 (6 bases). There are 14 residues in the CDR3. Germline lookup yields CDR1 SQVTM and CDR2 ANQGSEA. CDR3 nucleotide sequence: TGCAGCGTTGAATCAGAACAGGGACCAGAGACCCGGTACTTC. Its translation: CSVESEQGPETRYF.

A note on this clonotype: A much larger clone sits a single nucleotide away, making a read error possible. The rearrangement uses TRBV5-1 and TRBJ2-7, with 11 bases that match TRBD1. The length of the CDR3 is 14 residues. Germline loops: CDR1 SGHRS, CDR2 YFSETQ. Trimming cost V 6 bases and J 3 bases; bases outside gene matches: 5. CDR3 in DNA: TGCGCCAGCAACTGGGACAGGGGGTTCTACGAGCAGTACTTC. Its translation is CASNWDRGFYEQYF. Full variable domain (outside the CDR3, taken from reference TRBV5-1 and TRBJ2-7): KAGVTQTPRYLIKTRGQQVTLSCSPISGHRSVSWYQQTPGQGLQFLFEYFSETQRNKGNFPGRFSGRQFSNSRSEMNVSTLELGDSALYLCASNWDRGFYEQYFGPGTRLTVT.

This clonotype was seen repeatedly, ten times or more. This chain uses TRBV2 with TRBJ2-3, with 8 nucleotides matching TRBD2. The CDR3 runs to 14 residues. The germline V gene has CDR1 SNHLY and CDR2 FYNNEI. Trimming removed 6 bases from V and 6 bases from J; junction bases left unmatched: 8. The CDR3 sequence is CASSREGREDTQYF. Here the CDR3 DNA reads TGTGCCAGCAGCCGGGAGGGCCGGGAGGATACGCAGTATTTT.

Comment on this clonotype: A junction end diverges from the germline sequence, so it may reflect a read error. The chain combines TRBV10-3 with TRBJ2-7, with 10 bases identical to TRBD2. CDR3 length equals 15 residues. Per the germline V gene, CDR1 is ENHRY and CDR2 is SYGVKD. CDR3 region: CAISGGTSDSYERYF. CDR3 nucleotides: TGTGCCATCAGTGGGGGGACTAGCGATTCCTACGAGCGGTACTTC.

The chain links TRBV29-1 to TRBJ2-1; 7 bases are a match to TRBD2. CDR3 length equals 13 residues. Germline V gene sequence: CDR1 SQVTM, CDR2 ANQGSEA. In DNA form, the CDR3 reads TGCAGTGCGATACCCCCGGGGGGAGGTGAGCAGTTCTTC. The encoded protein is CSAIPPGGGEQFF.

This clonotype was counted ten times or more. V and J are TRBV30 and TRBJ1-1; no clear D gene. This CDR3 region has 15 residues. The germline V gene encodes CDR1 GTSNPN and CDR2 SVGIG (reference sequence). The ends were cut back, 0 bases at V and 1 base at J, with 12 bases in the middle. CDR3 amino acids: CAWSVSTQPNTEAFF. The CDR3 DNA is TGTGCCTGGAGTGTATCCACACAGCCGAACACTGAAGCTTTCTTT.

The CDR3 DNA is TGTGCCAGCATGTACGGGGGGTGGGGTGACCAGTTCTTC. Protein: CASMYGGWGDQFF. V gene TRBV6-5 combines with J gene TRBJ2-1, with 7 bases lining up with TRBD2. CDR1 and CDR2 (germline): MNHEY, SVGAGI. This CDR3 region has 13 residues. Germline trimming cut 7 bases from V and 13 bases from J; bases unmatched to any gene: 13.

This clonotype appeared many times. The V gene is TRBV6-6, the J gene TRBJ2-1; perhaps TRBD2 as D (7 bases). Trimming pared 5 bases from V and 5 bases from J, leaving 19 bases between. There are 16 residues in the CDR3. The germline V gene has CDR1 MNHNY and CDR2 SVGAGI (reference sequence). The CDR3 DNA is TGTGCCAGCAGTGCCTACAGGGAGGGATCCCACAATGAGCAGTTCTTC. Translating gives CASSAYREGSHNEQFF.

As to this clonotype: The CDR3 carries no conserved terminal phenylalanine or tryptophan, so it likely arises from a read error. The gene calls are TRBV11-2 and TRBJ1-2, with D unclear. The CDR3 consists of 13 residues. Germline V lookup: CDR1 SGHAT, CDR2 FQNNGV. V dropped 6 bases and J dropped 8 bases, with 16 bases sitting between them. CDR3 in amino acids: CASSTIGVSGYTL. Written as DNA, the CDR3 is TGTGCCAGCAGTACCATAGGAGTCTCCGGCTACACCCTC.

Regarding this clonotype: Its ends do not fully match the called genes, so a read error is possible. The chain has TRBV29-1 and TRBJ1-1; D is unclear. The germline V gene has CDR1 SQVTM and CDR2 ANQGSEA. The CDR3 is made up of 13 amino acids. DNA of the CDR3: TGCAGCGTTGAGGCGTCGGTAAACACTGAAACTTTCTTT. It encodes CSVEASVNTETFF.

On this clonotype itself: The junction and the germline gene differ at one end; a read error may be behind it. The chain recombines TRBV6-5 with TRBJ2-6, with D perhaps TRBD2 (5 bases). CDR3 length: 16 amino acids. Germline V lookup: CDR1 MNHEY, CDR2 SVGAGI. The CDR3 DNA sequence: TGTGGCAGCAATTACTCGATGGACTCTGGTGCCAACGTCCTGACTTTC. Protein sequence: CGSNYSMDSGANVLTF.

The gene calls are TRBV28 and TRBJ1-1, with a tentative D call TRBD1 (6 bases). V gave up 2 bases and J gave up 11 bases, with 18 bases separating them. The CDR3 loop spans 14 amino acids. Looked up from germline, CDR1 is MDHEN and CDR2 is SYDVKM. The CDR3 nucleotides read TGTGCCAGCAGTTTACGTTTGGTGGGGGCGTGGGCTTTCTTT. The encoded protein is CASSLRLVGAWAFF.

Worth noting for this clonotype: One end of the junction varies from germline; a read error may be responsible. CDR3 protein: CSVETSAQGTQYF. CDR3 bases: TGCAGCGTTGAGACTAGCGCCCAAGGGACCCAATACTTC. V is TRBV29-1 and J is TRBJ2-5, with TRBD2 matching 8 bases. The CDR3 consists of 13 residues. CDR1 and CDR2 (germline): SQVTM, ANQGSEA.

Judged by abundance, this clonotype is medium-sized (0.01 to 0.1%). J is TRBJ2-1 and V is TRBV6-1; 8 nucleotides match TRBD2. With V trimmed by 6 bases and J by 4 bases, 5 bases remained unmatched. CDR1 and CDR2 (germline): MNHNS, SASEGT. This CDR3 is built from 14 residues. The CDR3 loop is CASRPGLEYNEQFF. CDR3 DNA: TGTGCCAGCAGGCCGGGACTAGAATACAATGAGCAGTTCTTC.

With respect to this clonotype: A read error is possible here, since a much larger clone lies one base away. V usage is TRBV5-6 and J usage is TRBJ2-1, with D tentatively TRBD2 (6 bases). There are 16 residues in the CDR3. Deletions cut 1 base from V and 1 base from J, with 12 bases between. The germline CDR1 and CDR2 sequences are SGHDT and YYEEEE. CDR3 DNA sequence: TGTGCCAGCAGCTTGCATGCGGGACTGTCCTACAATGAGCAGTTCTTC. Amino acid sequence: CASSLHAGLSYNEQFF. The complete variable domain, with remaining parts taken from reference TRBV5-6 and TRBJ2-1, reads DAGVTQSPTHLIKTRGQQVTLRCSPKSGHDTVSWYQQALGQGPQFIFQYYEEEERQRGNFPDRFSGHQFPNYSSELNVNALLLGDSALYLCASSLHAGLSYNEQFFGPGTRLTVL.

The J gene is TRBJ2-1, the V gene TRBV29-1; either TRBD1 or TRBD2 may supply D (5 bases each). In germline, CDR1 is SQVTM, CDR2 ANQGSEA. The CDR3 extends over 14 amino acids. V was trimmed by 7 bases and J by 5 bases, leaving 18 bases between them. CDR3 bases: TGCAGCGCTATGGGACCAGCGAATGACAATGAGCAGTTCTTC. It yields the protein CSAMGPANDNEQFF.